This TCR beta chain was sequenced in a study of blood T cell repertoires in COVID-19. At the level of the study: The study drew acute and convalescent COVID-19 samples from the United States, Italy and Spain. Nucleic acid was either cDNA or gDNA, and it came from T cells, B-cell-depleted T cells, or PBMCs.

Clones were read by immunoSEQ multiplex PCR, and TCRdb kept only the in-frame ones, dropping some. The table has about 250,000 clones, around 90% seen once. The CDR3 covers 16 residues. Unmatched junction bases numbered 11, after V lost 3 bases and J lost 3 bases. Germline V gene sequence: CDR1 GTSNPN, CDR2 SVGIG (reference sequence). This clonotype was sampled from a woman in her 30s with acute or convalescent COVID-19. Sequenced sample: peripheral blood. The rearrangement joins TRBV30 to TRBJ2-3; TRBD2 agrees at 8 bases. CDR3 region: CAWSGDYGRGTDTQYF. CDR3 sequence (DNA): TGTGCCTGGAGCGGGGATTACGGGAGGGGAACAGATACGCAGTATTTT. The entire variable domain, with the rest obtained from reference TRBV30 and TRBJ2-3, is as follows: SQTIHQWPATLVQPVGSPLSLECTVEGTSNPNLYWYRQAAGRGLQLLFYSVGIGQISSEVPQNLSASRPQDRQFILSSKKLLLSDSGFYLCAWSGDYGRGTDTQYFGPGTRLTVL.